This T cell receptor beta chain was captured by sequencing in a study of shared clonotypes between healthy human individuals. Study-level findings and limits: Larger estimated richness was generally seen in naive subsets than in memory subsets.

The data were produced by immunoSEQ multiplex PCR, yet TCRdb's version contains in-frame clones alone and is incomplete. The sample contains some 980,000 clones, over 60% of which appear only once. There are 14 residues in the CDR3. The germline V gene encodes CDR1 SQVTM and CDR2 ANQGSEA. The V and J ends lost 6 bases and 0 bases respectively, with 12 bases between them. As to this clone: The target antigen is unknown.

The source material was memory CD4+ T cells sorted from blood. Indicated subset: CD45RA-negative fraction. The J gene is TRBJ2-1, the V gene TRBV29-1, with D unresolved. The TCR originated in a young man in good health. The CDR3 coding sequence is TGCAGCGTCCGTTTACAGAGCTCCTACAATGAGCAGTTCTTC. This translates into CSVRLQSSYNEQFF.